Shown below are 18 T cell receptor beta chains from a single sample sequenced in a study of radiotherapy plus CTLA-4 blockade in lung cancer. The repertoire was sequenced with immunoSEQ multiplex PCR; TCRdb's copy has only in-frame clones and lacks some. In the table there are around 91,000 clones, around nine tenths of which are singletons. The sample was peripheral blood, taken from a patient treated with radiotherapy plus ipilimumab. The receptors here all came from a human donor with non-small cell lung cancer that progressed on radiotherapy plus ipilimumab.

This sequence joins TRBV29-1 and TRBJ2-3, with D possibly matching TRBD2 (6 bases). The CDR3 has 14 residues. Trimming removed 6 bases at V and 0 bases at J, with 13 bases between. CDR1 SQVTM and CDR2 ANQGSEA come from the germline V gene. CDR3 region: CSVRLVLSTDTQYF. CDR3 sequence (DNA): TGCAGCGTCCGACTAGTCCTAAGCACAGATACGCAGTATTTT.

The CDR3 sequence: CASSAGGTQYF. The CDR3 DNA reads TGTGCCAGCAGTGCCGGGGGTACGCAGTATTTT. The chain carries TRBV2 and TRBJ2-3, with D perhaps TRBD2 (6 bases). The CDR3 has 11 residues. The germline V gene encodes CDR1 SNHLY and CDR2 FYNNEI. Trimming cost V 4 bases and J 8 bases, with 7 bases left between them.

The rearrangement uses TRBV11-3 and TRBJ2-7, with TRBD1 matching over 10 bases. Germline values: CDR1 SGHNT, CDR2 YENEEA. This CDR3 region has 15 residues. V shed 1 base and J 3 bases; nucleotides not matched to a gene: 3. As DNA, the CDR3 is TGTGCCAGCAGCTTAGGTGGGACAGGGGTCTACGAGCAGTACTTC. Its translation is CASSLGGTGVYEQYF. The variable domain in full, with the rest retrieved from reference TRBV11-3 and TRBJ2-7, is EAGVVQSPRYKIIEKKQPVAFWCNPISGHNTLYWYLQNLGQGPELLIRYENEEAVDDSQLPKDRFSAERLKGVDSTLKIQPAELGDSAVYLCASSLGGTGVYEQYFGPGTRLTVT.

The genes are TRBV5-5 and TRBJ2-7; D is perhaps TRBD1 (5 bases). Trimming took off 0 bases at V and 0 bases at J, with 10 bases between the two ends. Looked up from germline, CDR1 is SGHKS and CDR2 is YYEKEE (reference sequence). There are 15 residues in the CDR3. The CDR3 region is CASSLAADSSYEQYF. For the CDR3, the DNA is TGTGCCAGCAGCTTGGCCGCAGACAGCTCCTACGAGCAGTACTTC.

The gene calls are TRBV11-2 and TRBJ1-1, with D possibly being TRBD1 (5 bases). V gave up 5 bases and J gave up 0 bases, with 13 bases separating them. Germline-derived CDR1 and CDR2 are SGHAT and FQNNGV. The CDR3 totals 15 residues. Written as DNA, the CDR3 is TGTGCCAGCAGCGCGGTGGGGGGAATGAACACTGAAGCTTTCTTT. Translating it yields CASSAVGGMNTEAFF.

The chain carries TRBV6-6 and TRBJ2-5; D is tentatively TRBD1 or TRBD2 (5 bases each). The CDR3 spans 12 residues. The germline gives CDR1 MNHNY, CDR2 SVGAGI (reference sequence). Deletions cut 8 bases from V and 3 bases from J, with 10 bases between. In DNA form, the CDR3 reads TGTGCCAGCGGGGGAGCAGAAGAGACCCAGTACTTC. Translation gives CASGGAEETQYF.

V gene TRBV2 combines with J gene TRBJ2-1; 9 bases are shared with TRBD1. The CDR3 is 22 amino acids. Germline values: CDR1 SNHLY, CDR2 FYNNEI. J was trimmed by 2 bases and V by 8 bases; bases with no gene match: 28. The CDR3 DNA reads as TGTGCCAGCTATTACCGGGACAGGGACAATAGAGCCCACGCCTCTACCTACAATGAGCAGTTCTTC. Its translation is CASYYRDRDNRAHASTYNEQFF.

The J gene is TRBJ1-1, the V gene TRBV7-8; TRBD1 agrees at 7 bases. The germline gives CDR1 SGHVS, CDR2 FQNEAQ. The CDR3 is made up of 13 amino acids. The V segment lost 2 bases and the J segment 6 bases; nucleotides outside the gene matches: 3. The CDR3 sequence is CASSLLGQSEAFF. The DNA of the CDR3 is TGTGCCAGCAGCTTATTGGGACAGTCTGAAGCTTTCTTT.

The V call is TRBV18, the J call TRBJ2-3; a possible D gene is TRBD2 (6 bases). V was pared by 8 bases and J by 3 bases, with 6 bases between. Germline V gene data show CDR1 as KGHSH and CDR2 as LQKENI. This CDR3 region has 11 residues. The CDR3 sequence: CASGRTDTQYF. As DNA, the CDR3 is TGTGCCAGCGGGAGGACAGATACGCAGTATTTT.

The chain links TRBV5-1 to TRBJ2-7; 7 bases are a match to TRBD2. The germline V gene has CDR1 SGHRS and CDR2 YFSETQ. The CDR3 runs 14 residues. Trimming removed 0 bases from V and 4 bases from J; junction bases left unmatched: 4. For the CDR3, the DNA is TGCGCCAGCAGCTTGGCGGGAGGTTCGTACGAGCAGTACTTC. Its translation: CASSLAGGSYEQYF.

V gene TRBV6-5 combines with J gene TRBJ1-1; D possibly corresponds to TRBD1 (6 bases). CDR1 MNHEY and CDR2 SVGAGI come from the germline V gene. This CDR3 has 15 residues. The ends were cut back, 5 bases at V and 5 bases at J, with 18 bases in the middle. The CDR3 reads CASSASAGAWTEAFF. CDR3 sequence (DNA): TGTGCCAGCAGTGCGAGCGCGGGGGCTTGGACTGAAGCTTTCTTT.

The CDR3: CASSPPQGSYTIYF. The CDR3 DNA reads as TGTGCCAGCTCACCACCACAGGGGTCCTACACCATATATTTT. This rearrangement joins TRBV18 to TRBJ1-3, with 7 bases fitting TRBD1. V lost 0 bases and J lost 8; bases outside the gene matches: 4. The length of the CDR3 is 14 residues. The germline CDR1 and CDR2 sequences are KGHSH and LQKENI. Variable domain in full (rest from reference TRBV18 and TRBJ1-3): NAGVMQNPRHLVRRRGQEARLRCSPMKGHSHVYWYRQLPEEGLKFMVYLQKENIIDESGMPKERFSAEFPKEGPSILRIQQVVRGDSAAYFCASSPPQGSYTIYFGEGSWLTVV.

The chain recombines TRBV10-3 with TRBJ2-1, with TRBD1 matching over 7 bases. Germline CDR1 and CDR2: ENHRY and SYGVKD. The V segment lost 0 bases and the J segment 9 bases; nucleotides outside the gene matches: 5. The CDR3 covers 14 residues. The CDR3 DNA reads TGTGCCATCAGTGAGTCTAAGGGGGCCACTGAGCAGTTCTTC. Residues: CAISESKGATEQFF.

The gene calls are TRBV15 and TRBJ1-3, with D hard to call. There are 14 residues in the CDR3. Trimming cost V 2 bases and J 0 bases, with 5 bases left between them. Germline CDR1 and CDR2: LNHNV and YYDKDF (reference sequence). CDR3 coding DNA: TGTGCCACCAGCAGAAGCTCCTCTGGAAACACCATATATTTT. Its translation is CATSRSSSGNTIYF.

This sequence joins TRBV11-2 and TRBJ2-5, with a tentative D call TRBD2 (6 bases). Deletions cut 4 bases from V and 5 bases from J, with 14 bases between. The CDR3 extends over 14 amino acids. Germline V CDR1 and CDR2: SGHAT, FQNNGV. CDR3 sequence: CASSSEAGFETQYF. The CDR3 DNA is TGTGCCAGCAGCTCAGAAGCGGGTTTCGAGACCCAGTACTTC. Supplemented by reference TRBV11-2 and TRBJ2-5, the full variable domain reads EAGVAQSPRYKIIEKRQSVAFWCNPISGHATLYWYQQILGQGPKLLIQFQNNGVVDDSQLPKDRFSAERLKGVDSTLKIQPAKLEDSAVYLCASSSEAGFETQYFGPGTRLLVL.

The chain recombines TRBV18 with TRBJ2-5; D ambiguous. From germline, CDR1 is KGHSH and CDR2 LQKENI. The length of the CDR3 is 14 residues. Trimming removed 1 base at V and 2 bases at J, with 8 bases between. Here the CDR3 DNA reads TGTGCCAGCTCACCACTGAGTAATCAAGAGACCCAGTACTTC. This gives the protein CASSPLSNQETQYF. Looking up the rest from reference TRBV18 and TRBJ2-5 gives the full variable domain: NAGVMQNPRHLVRRRGQEARLRCSPMKGHSHVYWYRQLPEEGLKFMVYLQKENIIDESGMPKERFSAEFPKEGPSILRIQQVVRGDSAAYFCASSPLSNQETQYFGPGTRLLVL.

The chain links TRBV19 to TRBJ2-1; D is possibly TRBD2 (6 bases). This CDR3 is built from 12 residues. Trimming stripped 4 bases from V and 6 bases from J, with 7 bases between. Germline assignment: CDR1 LNHDA and CDR2 SQIVND (reference sequence). CDR3 in DNA: TGTGCCAGTAGTAGCGGGACCAATGAGCAGTTCTTC. It yields the protein CASSSGTNEQFF.

The chain recombines TRBV5-1 with TRBJ2-7; D perhaps matches TRBD2 (6 bases). Trimming took 0 bases from V and 0 from J, leaving 13 bases between them. CDR1 SGHRS and CDR2 YFSETQ come from the germline V gene. The CDR3 consists of 16 residues. DNA of the CDR3: TGCGCCAGCAGCTTGGGTTCGGGACTTATCTCCTACGAGCAGTACTTC. Its protein is CASSLGSGLISYEQYF.